This T cell receptor beta chain derives from a study of a mutant IDH1 vaccine in newly diagnosed glioma. Concerning this clone itself: What it binds is not known.

Per the germline V gene, CDR1 is SGHAT and CDR2 is FQNNGV. This CDR3 contains 13 residues. The J segment lost 6 bases and the V segment lost 5 bases, leaving 4 bases of the junction unmatched. Clones were sequenced by immunoSEQ multiplex PCR, and TCRdb holds only the in-frame ones, with some missing. The sample includes more than 25,000 clones, approximately 79% seen only once; the top ten take around a tenth. Indicated time point: week 35, safety follow-up. The study gave 300 ug of mutant IDH1 20-mer peptide per vaccine dose, with topical imiquimod. The astrocytomas were IDH1-mutant, ATRX-negative, and WHO grade 3 or 4. General study results and limits: Seemingly, top peripheral T cell clonotype changes bore no relation to pseudoprogression.

This TCR came from a woman younger than 45 with glioma. Some clones in this sample may be carry-over from other donors' samples. Here the sequenced sample was PBMCs, taken from a glioma patient whose treatment included an IDH1 peptide vaccine. This chain connects TRBV11-2 to TRBJ2-1, with 7 bases matching TRBD1. CDR3 loop: CASSPGTANEQFF. Here the CDR3 DNA reads TGTGCCAGCAGCCCCGGGACAGCCAATGAGCAGTTCTTC.